The present T cell receptor beta chain was sequenced within a study of long-term antiretroviral therapy in people with HIV. Survey-level resolution applied to immunoSEQ assay v3.0. Only in-frame clones appear in the TCRdb table, and some are missing; sequencing was by immunoSEQ multiplex PCR. The table has 28,000 or so clones, over 75% seen once. Study-level points and caveats: When set beside controls, HIV repertoires had CDR3 length ranges that were narrower. Specimen acquisition occurred between 2004 and 2017, potentially under older ART regimens.

With respect to this clone: What it recognizes is unknown.

The V and J ends lost 6 bases and 6 bases, in that order; junction bases with no gene match: 13. Germline-derived CDR1 and CDR2 are SGHVS and FQNEAQ. This CDR3 is built from 15 residues. The TCR was taken from a man younger than 35 with HIV. The chain employs TRBV7-8 and TRBJ1-2; 7 positions match TRBD1. The source material was unsorted PBMCs, sampled 0.8 years before starting antiretroviral therapy. The CDR3 bases are TGTGCCAGCAGTCCCCCGGGACAGAGTCCACATGGCTACACCTTC. Translated: CASSPPGQSPHGYTF.